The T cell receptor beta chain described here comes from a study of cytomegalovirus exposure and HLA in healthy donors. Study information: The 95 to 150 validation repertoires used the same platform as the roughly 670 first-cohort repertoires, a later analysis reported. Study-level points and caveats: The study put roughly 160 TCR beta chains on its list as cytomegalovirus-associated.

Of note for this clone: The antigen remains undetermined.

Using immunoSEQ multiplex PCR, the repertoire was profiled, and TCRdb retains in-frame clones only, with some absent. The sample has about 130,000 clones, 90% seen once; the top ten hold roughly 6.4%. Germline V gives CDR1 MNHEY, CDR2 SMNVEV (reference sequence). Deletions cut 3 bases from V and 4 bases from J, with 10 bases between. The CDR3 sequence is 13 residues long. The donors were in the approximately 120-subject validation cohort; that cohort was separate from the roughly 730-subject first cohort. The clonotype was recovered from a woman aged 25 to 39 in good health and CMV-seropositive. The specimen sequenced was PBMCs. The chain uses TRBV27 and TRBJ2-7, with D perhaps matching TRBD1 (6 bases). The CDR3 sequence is CASSLTGLYEQYF. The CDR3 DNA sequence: TGTGCCAGCAGTTTGACAGGACTTTACGAGCAGTACTTC.